This T cell receptor (beta chain) stems from a study of shared clonotypes between healthy human individuals. The data were produced by immunoSEQ multiplex PCR, yet TCRdb's version contains in-frame clones alone and is incomplete. In the table there are over 850,000 clones, around three quarters of which are singletons. The source of this sequence is a young man in good health. Some clones in this sample may be carry-over from other donors' samples. Sequencing was done on a sample of memory CD4+ T cells from PBMCs. The subset denotes: CD45RA-negative fraction.

CDR3 loop: CASSGRQGINTGELFF. The CDR3 region has the DNA TGTGCCAGCAGTGGGCGACAGGGGATAAACACCGGGGAGCTGTTTTTT. The chain recombines TRBV6-1 with TRBJ2-2; TRBD1 matches 8 bases. The CDR3 length is 16 residues. Germline CDR1 and CDR2: MNHNS and SASEGT. With 4 bases clipped from V and 2 bases from J, the junction kept 6 bases outside the gene matches.